Listed here are 14 T cell receptor beta chains from one sample, sequenced in a study of T cell repertoires in aging, cancer and after chemotherapy. Amplification of TCR beta used genomic DNA extracted from peripheral blood. A mixed TRB-A/B primer pool amplified rearranged TRB by multiplex touch-down PCR. TCRdb analysed the multiplex PCR reads with MiXCR anew, one entry per CDR3 protein. In the table there are thousands of distinct CDR3 sequences, approximately 30% of which are singletons. The source material was blood. These receptors all come from a human donor with a solid tumor.

The chain carries TRBV19 and TRBJ2-3; 10 bases line up with TRBD1. V lost 4 bases to trimming and J lost 7 bases; unmatched junction nucleotides: 8. This CDR3 is 15 amino acids long. In germline, CDR1 is LNHDA, CDR2 SQIVND (reference sequence). The CDR3 sequence: CASSRDRGGGYTQYF. Here the CDR3 DNA reads TGTGCCAGTAGTAGGGACAGGGGAGGCGGTTATACGCAGTATTTT. The full variable domain, rest sourced from reference TRBV19 and TRBJ2-3, is DGGITQSPKYLFRKEGQNVTLSCEQNLNHDAMYWYRQDPGQGLRLIYYSQIVNDFQKGDIAEGYSVSREKKESFPLTVTSAQKNPTAFYLCASSRDRGGGYTQYFGPGTRLTVL.

This clonotype has only a few counts. The V gene is TRBV12-3 or TRBV12-4, the J gene TRBJ2-2; TRBD2 might be the D (6 bases). V was trimmed by 2 bases and J by 5 bases, leaving 18 bases between them. The CDR3 length is 17 residues. CDR3 nucleotide sequence: TGTGCCAGCAGTTTACGGTTCGACGCGGGGAGAACCGGGGAGCTGTTTTTT. Protein sequence: CASSLRFDAGRTGELFF.

About this clonotype itself: This may be a read error: a much more frequent sequence differs by one nucleotide. The chain combines TRBV29-1 with TRBJ1-2; D is undetermined. There are 14 residues in the CDR3. Per the germline V gene, CDR1 is SQVTM and CDR2 is ANQGSEA. V was trimmed by 8 bases and J by 9 bases, leaving 25 bases between them. DNA for the CDR3: TGCAGCTCCCTGGAGAGGGAGGAGTCTAGAAGCTACACCTTC. Protein sequence: CSSLEREESRSYTF. Complete variable domain (other parts from reference TRBV29-1 and TRBJ1-2): SAVISQKPSRDICQRGTSLTIQCQVDSQVTMMFWYRQQPGQSLTLIATANQGSEATYESGFVIDKFPISRPNLTFSTLTVSNMSPEDSSIYLCSSLEREESRSYTFGSGTRLTVV.

This clonotype occurred a few times. This sequence joins TRBV28 and TRBJ2-7; D might be TRBD1 or TRBD2, each matching 5 bases. Germline lookup yields CDR1 MDHEN and CDR2 SYDVKM. CDR3 length equals 15 residues. V was cut by 2 bases and J by 3 bases, with 14 bases left in between. CDR3 residues: CASSLIGTYGYEQYF. In nucleotides, the CDR3 is TGTGCCAGCAGTTTAATCGGGACCTACGGCTACGAGCAGTACTTC. The full variable domain, completed using reference TRBV28 and TRBJ2-7, is DVKVTQSSRYLVKRTGEKVFLECVQDMDHENMFWYRQDPGLGLRLIYFSYDVKMKEKGDIPEGYSVSREKKERFSLILESASTNQTSMYLCASSLIGTYGYEQYFGPGTRLTVT.

Only a few counts were recorded for this clonotype. The chain has TRBV5-6 and TRBJ2-2; 12 positions agree with TRBD2. Germline V lookup: CDR1 SGHDT, CDR2 YYEEEE. The CDR3 consists of 18 residues. V lost 2 bases to trimming and J lost 4 bases; unmatched junction nucleotides: 9. CDR3 bases: TGTGCCAGCAGCTTACCAGCCGGACTAGCGGGACTCACCGGGGAGCTGTTTTTT. Translating gives CASSLPAGLAGLTGELFF.

The gene calls are TRBV6-5 and TRBJ2-7; D may correspond to TRBD1 or TRBD2 (5 bases each). This CDR3 contains 14 residues. The V end was cut by 3 bases, the J end by 0 bases, with 9 bases between. Germline CDR1 is MNHEY and CDR2 is SVGAGI. In DNA form, the CDR3 reads TGTGCCAGCAGTTATGGGGGATACTCCTACGAGCAGTACTTC. It specifies CASSYGGYSYEQYF.

This clonotype is medium-sized in the sample. CDR3 protein: CASSESNYEQYF. CDR3 sequence (DNA): TGTGCCAGCAGTGAGTCGAACTACGAGCAGTACTTC. The rearrangement joins TRBV6-1 to TRBJ2-7; unclear D gene. V lost 3 bases and J 3 bases, leaving 6 bases between the germline ends. There are 12 residues in the CDR3. Germline V gene lookup returns CDR1 MNHNS and CDR2 SASEGT.

Only a few counts were recorded for this clonotype. This rearrangement joins TRBV24-1 to TRBJ2-2; 10 nucleotides align to TRBD2. J was trimmed by 3 bases and V by 3 bases; bases with no gene match: 0. This CDR3 has 15 amino acids. Germline V CDR1 and CDR2: KGHDR, SFDVKD. The CDR3 nucleotides read TGTGCCACCAGTGATGGGACTAGCGACACCGGGGAGCTGTTTTTT. Protein: CATSDGTSDTGELFF.

The rearrangement uses TRBV20-1 and TRBJ2-1; D unresolved. The CDR3 runs 12 residues. Trimming shortened V by 3 bases and J by 8 bases, and 11 bases separated the two germline ends. Germline CDR1 reads DFQATT; CDR2 reads SNEGSKA (reference sequence). The CDR3 sequence: CSASRAEDEQFF. CDR3 nucleotide sequence: TGCAGTGCTAGCCGAGCCGAGGATGAGCAGTTCTTC.

This sequence joins TRBV23-1 and TRBJ1-2, with 7 nucleotides matching TRBD1. TRBV23-1 is flagged as an ORF with uncertain function. V lost 8 bases and J lost 3; bases outside the gene matches: 0. The CDR3 sequence is 11 residues long. The CDR3 loop is CASGTDYGYTF. The CDR3 DNA follows: TGCGCCAGCGGGACAGACTATGGCTACACCTTC.

This rearrangement joins TRBV12-3 or TRBV12-4 to TRBJ2-7; D is possibly TRBD1 (5 bases). CDR3 length: 14 residues. The ends were cut back, 3 bases at V and 4 bases at J, with 13 bases in the middle. The DNA of the CDR3 is TGTGCCAGCAGTTTGGTAAGGGGTTATTACGAGCAGTACTTC. Its protein product is CASSLVRGYYEQYF.

The chain employs TRBV7-2 and TRBJ1-4; possibly TRBD1 for D (5 bases). Trimming left V 5 bases short and J 0 bases short, with 7 bases between. The CDR3 is 14 residues long. The germline V gene has CDR1 SGHTA and CDR2 FQGNSA. The DNA for the CDR3 is TGTGCCAGCAGCCGGGGCGCAACTAATGAAAAACTGTTTTTT. This encodes CASSRGATNEKLFF.

The chain links TRBV28 to TRBJ2-5; D not certain. CDR3 length: 13 amino acids. With 4 bases removed from V and 1 base from J, the gap between germline ends came to 7 bases. Germline CDR1 MDHEN, CDR2 SYDVKM. The CDR3 DNA is TGTGCCAGCAGTTACCAAGTCCAAGAGACCCAGTACTTC. It yields the protein CASSYQVQETQYF.

This clonotype occurred a few times. The chain couples TRBV27 to TRBJ2-3; 14 nucleotides match TRBD2. CDR3 length equals 16 residues. V lost 5 bases to trimming and J lost 4 bases; unmatched junction nucleotides: 5. In germline, CDR1 is MNHEY, CDR2 SMNVEV (reference sequence). In DNA, the CDR3 is TGTGCCAGCAGTACACCGGGACTAGCGGGAGCAGATACGCAGTATTTT. It yields the protein CASSTPGLAGADTQYF.